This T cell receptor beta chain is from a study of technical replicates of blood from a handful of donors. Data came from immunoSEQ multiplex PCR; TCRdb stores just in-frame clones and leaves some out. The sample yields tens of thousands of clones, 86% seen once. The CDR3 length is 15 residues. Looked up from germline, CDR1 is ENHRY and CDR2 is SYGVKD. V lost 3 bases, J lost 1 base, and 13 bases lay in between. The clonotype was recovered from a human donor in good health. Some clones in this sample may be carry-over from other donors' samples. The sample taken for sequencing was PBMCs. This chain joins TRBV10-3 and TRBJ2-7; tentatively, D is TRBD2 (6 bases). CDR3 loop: CAISEAPGSSYEQYF. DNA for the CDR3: TGTGCCATCAGTGAAGCCCCCGGGAGTTCCTACGAGCAGTACTTC.